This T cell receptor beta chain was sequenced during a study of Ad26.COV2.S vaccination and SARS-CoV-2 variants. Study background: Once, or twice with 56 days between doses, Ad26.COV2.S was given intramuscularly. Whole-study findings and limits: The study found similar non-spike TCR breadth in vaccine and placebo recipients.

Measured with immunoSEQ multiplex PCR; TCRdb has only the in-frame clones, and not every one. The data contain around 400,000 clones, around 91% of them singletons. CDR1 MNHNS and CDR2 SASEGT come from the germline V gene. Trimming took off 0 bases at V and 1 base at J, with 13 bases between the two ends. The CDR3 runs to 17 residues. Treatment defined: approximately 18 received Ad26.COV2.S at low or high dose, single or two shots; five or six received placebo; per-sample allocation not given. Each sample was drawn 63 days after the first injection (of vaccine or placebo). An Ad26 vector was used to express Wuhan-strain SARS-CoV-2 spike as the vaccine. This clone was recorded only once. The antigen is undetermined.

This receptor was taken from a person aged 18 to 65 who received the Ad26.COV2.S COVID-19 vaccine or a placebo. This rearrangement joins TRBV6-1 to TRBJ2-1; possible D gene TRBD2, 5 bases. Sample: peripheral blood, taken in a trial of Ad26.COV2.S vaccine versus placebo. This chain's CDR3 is CASSEAAGTGSYNEQFF. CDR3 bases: TGTGCCAGCAGTGAAGCGGCGGGCACCGGTTCCTACAATGAGCAGTTCTTC.